This TCR beta chain is from a study of T cell responses to AZD1222 COVID-19 vaccine (dated by TCRdb to the early 2020s). Regarding the complete study: AZD1222 recipients given second doses at about 4 weeks or at about 12 weeks were pooled, since spike-specific TCR depth and breadth were not found to differ between the two schedules. Enrollment into the trials was organized by age into subgroups of 18-55, 56-69 and 70-plus years, and those subgroups contained approximately 160, 26 and 62 TCR-sequenced participants, respectively. A total of approximately 240 trial participants underwent TCR sequencing, of whom 207 received two doses of AZD1222 and 26 received two doses of the MenACWY control vaccine. Findings and caveats that apply to the study as a whole: Because no samples from the day 14 peak response were available, repertoires could be characterized only after the peak T cell response. Conclusions about previously exposed vaccinees are limited, since just 6 or 7 AZD1222 recipients were seropositive for SARS-CoV-2 at baseline. Spike-specific TCR breadth and depth rose significantly after two AZD1222 doses compared with day 0 and with MenACWY recipients. In the small 56-69-year group, the increase in depth fell short of significance, most likely because of low power. Nearly half of unique spike-specific TCRs reportedly recognized epitopes outside regions mutated in the B.1.351 and B.1.1.7 variants. Participants were mostly white British, with more females than males. The authors suggested clonal diversity may have been underestimated. The whole spike protein was spanned by vaccine-associated CD4 TCRs, and dominant responses were seen in regions 160-218 and 743-854.

Worth noting for this clone: Its antigen is currently not known. No much larger clonotype is one base removed from it; base qualities were not supplied.

The CDR3 regions of human TCRbeta chains were analyzed by immunosequencing. Concerning the study's data processing: Repertoire TCRs were checked for matches against a reference library of SARS-CoV-2-specific TCRs that had been generated using the MIRA antigen-specificity platform. Breadth meant the fraction of unique TCRs that were SARS-CoV-2-associated, whereas depth meant the fraction of total T cells that were SARS-CoV-2-associated. Using the MIRA data, each spike-specific TCR was assigned both to the spike region to which the TCR was reactive and to a CD4 or CD8 class. Log10-transformed breadth and depth values were compared by one-way ANOVA with Sidak's multiple comparisons tests. TCRdb carries this immuneACCESS record with in-frame sequences only. Its versions omit some clonotypes, under half of them owing to an unresolved V gene in the studies checked, with the rest unexplained. That table furnishes V, J and clone size, whereas the DNA furnished D and trimming. The sample table shows tens of thousands of clones, and around 90% are seen once. The ten largest account for 3% of the sample.

The germline V gene supplies CDR1 SGHTA and CDR2 FQGNSA. Including cysteine and phenylalanine, the CDR3 has 19 amino acids. CDR3 DNA is the only sequence kept; it has 57 bases, read in frame from the first base. V loses 5 bases of germline sequence and J loses 0 bases, and the interval between the two ends is 23 bases. Read against the paper, the sample's time point label means: baseline before first vaccination. Samples from vaccinated people were obtained from the UK trials COV001 and COV002, which included a single-blind randomized controlled phase 2/3 trial of AZD1222 (ChAdOx1 nCoV-19) in healthy adults. Trial participant PBMC samples were collected at day 0 and day 28 after the second dose for TCRbeta chain sequencing.

The rearranged segments are TRBV7-2 and TRBJ1-3; the best D guess is TRBD1, with 5 bases matching. The sample here was peripheral blood, taken on day 0 of AZD1222 vaccination. This TCR came from an adult in good health. This receptor carries the CDR3 CASSPSGTIVGSSGNTIYF. The nucleotide sequence reads TGTGCCAGCAGCCCCAGTGGGACTATTGTCGGGAGCTCTGGAAACACCATATATTTT. Beyond the CDR3, the reference TRBV7-2 and TRBJ1-3 genes provide the residues; the full variable domain reads: GAGVSQSPSNKVTEKGKDVELRCDPISGHTALYWYRQSLGQGLEFLIYFQGNSAPDKSGLPSDRFSAERTGGSVSTLTIQRTQQEDSAVYLCASSPSGTIVGSSGNTIYFGEGSWLTVV.